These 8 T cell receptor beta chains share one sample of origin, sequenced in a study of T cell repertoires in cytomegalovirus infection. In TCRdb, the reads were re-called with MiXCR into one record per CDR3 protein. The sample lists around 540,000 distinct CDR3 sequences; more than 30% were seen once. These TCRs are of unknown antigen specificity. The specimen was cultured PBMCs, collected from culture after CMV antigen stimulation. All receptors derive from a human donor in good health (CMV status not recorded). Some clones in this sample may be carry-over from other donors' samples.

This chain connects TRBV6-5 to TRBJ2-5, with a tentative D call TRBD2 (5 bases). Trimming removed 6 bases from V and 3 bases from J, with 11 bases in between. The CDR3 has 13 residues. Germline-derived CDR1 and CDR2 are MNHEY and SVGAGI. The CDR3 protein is CASRLWTEETQYF. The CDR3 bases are TGTGCCAGCAGGCTATGGACTGAAGAGACCCAGTACTTC.

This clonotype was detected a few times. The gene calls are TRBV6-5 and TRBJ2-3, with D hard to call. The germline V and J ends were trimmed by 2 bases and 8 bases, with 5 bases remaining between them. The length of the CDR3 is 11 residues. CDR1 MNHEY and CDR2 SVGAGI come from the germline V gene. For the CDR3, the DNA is TGTGCCAGCAGTTACCTGCGTACGCAGTATTTT. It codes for CASSYLRTQYF.

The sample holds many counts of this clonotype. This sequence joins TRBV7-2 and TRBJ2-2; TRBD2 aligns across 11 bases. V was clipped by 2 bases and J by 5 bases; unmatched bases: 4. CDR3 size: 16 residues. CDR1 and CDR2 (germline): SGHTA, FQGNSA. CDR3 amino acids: CASSLTSGRGTGELFF. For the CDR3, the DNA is TGTGCCAGCAGCTTAACTAGCGGGAGAGGGACCGGGGAGCTGTTTTTT.

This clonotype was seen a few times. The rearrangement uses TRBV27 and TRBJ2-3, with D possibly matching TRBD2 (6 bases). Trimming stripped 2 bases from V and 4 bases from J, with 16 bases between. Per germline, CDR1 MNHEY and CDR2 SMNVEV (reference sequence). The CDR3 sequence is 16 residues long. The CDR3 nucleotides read TGTGCCAGCAGTTTAAACTTAGCGGTACTATCAGATACGCAGTATTTT. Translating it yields CASSLNLAVLSDTQYF.

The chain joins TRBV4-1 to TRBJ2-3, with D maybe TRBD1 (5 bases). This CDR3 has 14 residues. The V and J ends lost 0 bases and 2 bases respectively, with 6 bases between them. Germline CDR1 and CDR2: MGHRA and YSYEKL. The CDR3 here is CASSQDGATDTQYF. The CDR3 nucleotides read TGCGCCAGCAGCCAAGATGGGGCCACAGATACGCAGTATTTT.

The CDR3 protein is CATWGPSLANYGYTF. The CDR3 DNA reads TGTGCCACCTGGGGACCGTCCCTAGCTAACTATGGCTACACCTTC. This chain links TRBV6-6 with TRBJ1-2, with D tentatively TRBD1 (5 bases). The CDR3 has 15 residues. Germline CDR1 is MNHNY and CDR2 is SVGAGI (reference sequence). Between the trimmed V and J ends, which lost 10 bases and 0 bases, there was a span of 18 bases.

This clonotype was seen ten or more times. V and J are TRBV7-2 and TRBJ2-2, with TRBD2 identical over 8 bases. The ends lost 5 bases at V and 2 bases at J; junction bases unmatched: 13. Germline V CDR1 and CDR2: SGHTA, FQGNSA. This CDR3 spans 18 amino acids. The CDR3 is CASSRGTRFGANTGELFF. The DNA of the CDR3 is TGTGCCAGCAGCCGCGGGACTAGGTTCGGGGCAAACACCGGGGAGCTGTTTTTT.

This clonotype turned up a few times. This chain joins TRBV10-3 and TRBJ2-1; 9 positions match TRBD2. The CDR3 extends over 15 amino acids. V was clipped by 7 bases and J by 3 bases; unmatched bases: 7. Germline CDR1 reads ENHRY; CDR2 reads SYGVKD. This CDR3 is CAIMAAGGLYNEQFF. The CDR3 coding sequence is TGTGCCATCATGGCCGCGGGAGGGCTCTACAATGAGCAGTTCTTC.